This T cell receptor beta chain emerged from a study of neurological immune-mediated disorders. For the study at large: The study included some 35 multiple sclerosis patients, some 31 relapsing-remitting and 3 secondary progressive.

This clonotype was counted many times. What it recognizes is unknown. Trimming left V 3 bases short and J 1 base short, with 18 bases between. The CDR3 runs 16 residues. Germline V gene lookup returns CDR1 DFQATT and CDR2 SNEGSKA (reference sequence). Study-level points and caveats: For the multiple sclerosis repertoire cluster, no association with any clinical or MRI feature was found.

By 5'RACE with 10-nucleotide random UMIs, the cDNA was made. MiXCR, run by TCRdb on the 5' RACE reads, gives a single entry per CDR3 protein. Among 75,000 to 80,000 distinct CDR3 sequences listed, 4% to 6% were seen once. Sequencing was done on a sample of PBMCs. V usage is TRBV20-1 and J usage is TRBJ2-5, with no clear D. This clonotype was obtained from a woman in her 30s with multiple sclerosis. CDR3 DNA: TGCAGTGCTAGGCCCCCGGTGCCCGGACCCCAAGAGACCCAGTACTTC. Translating gives CSARPPVPGPQETQYF.